A single sample is the source of the 28 T cell receptor beta chains below, sequenced in a study of beta chain features in type 1 diabetes. Investigators reverse transcribed all isolated RNA, so they sequenced expressed TCRB transcripts. Repertoires were generated with immunoSEQ multiplex PCR, while TCRdb's copy carries only in-frame clones and drops some. The sample has 860,000 or so clones, 15% to 20% seen once. The sequenced sample consisted of naive CD4+ T cells from blood. The receptors come from a woman aged 18 to 35 in good health.

Comments on this clone: Additional DNA sequences in this sample encode the identical CDR3. This chain links TRBV18 with TRBJ2-5; D is ambiguous. Trimming removed 2 bases at V and 2 bases at J, with 6 bases between. The CDR3 has 13 amino acids. Germline CDR1 is KGHSH and CDR2 is LQKENI. CDR3 bases: TGTGCCAGCTCACCATCAGATCAAGAGACCCAGTACTTC. Its protein product is CASSPSDQETQYF.

This clone occurred a few times. This chain connects TRBV7-3 to TRBJ2-1, with no clear D. The CDR3 extends over 14 amino acids. The V gene's germline CDR1 is SGHTA and CDR2 FQGTGA. Trimming took off 5 bases at V and 6 bases at J, with 14 bases between the two ends. The CDR3 sequence: CASSPGPEVNEQFF. For the CDR3, the DNA is TGTGCCAGCAGCCCAGGCCCCGAGGTCAATGAGCAGTTCTTC.

The chain links TRBV11-1 to TRBJ1-1, with 9 bases identical to TRBD1. The CDR3 runs 14 residues. CDR1 is SGHAT and CDR2 is FQDESV in the germline V gene (reference sequence). Germline trimming cut 3 bases from V and 5 bases from J; bases unmatched to any gene: 4. Here the CDR3 reads CASSLDRGRTEAFF. Written as DNA, the CDR3 is TGTGCCAGCAGCTTGGACAGGGGTAGGACTGAAGCTTTCTTT.

The chain combines TRBV23-1 with TRBJ2-2, with D maybe TRBD1 (6 bases). TRBV23-1 is an ORF; its function is uncertain. V was pared by 2 bases and J by 4 bases, with 17 bases between. The CDR3 has 17 residues. The CDR3: CASSQALVTGLTGELFF. In nucleotides, the CDR3 is TGCGCCAGCAGTCAAGCATTGGTAACAGGGCTCACCGGGGAGCTGTTTTTT.

This clone was detected a few times. Other DNA sequences in this specimen translate into the identical CDR3. This chain joins TRBV7-2 and TRBJ2-7, with D unresolved. Germline V gene lookup returns CDR1 SGHTA and CDR2 FQGNSA. With 3 bases removed from V and 4 bases from J, the gap between germline ends came to 4 bases. The CDR3 contains 11 residues. CDR3 amino acids: CASSLLYEQYF. For the CDR3, the DNA is TGTGCCAGCAGCTTGCTTTACGAGCAGTACTTC.

The rearrangement links TRBV15 to TRBJ2-5; 12 bases line up with TRBD2. CDR3 length: 17 amino acids. The germline gives CDR1 LNHNV, CDR2 YYDKDF (reference sequence). J gave up 5 bases and V 5 bases, and 12 bases lay outside the gene matches. The CDR3 DNA reads as TGTGCCACCAGCTCGCCGAGGGGACTAGCGGGCGGGGAGACCCAGTACTTC. Protein sequence: CATSSPRGLAGGETQYF. Full variable domain (rest looked up from reference TRBV15 and TRBJ2-5): DAMVIQNPRYQVTQFGKPVTLSCSQTLNHNVMYWYQQKSSQAPKLLFHYYDKDFNNEADTPDNFQSRRPNTSFCFLDIRSPGLGDTAMYLCATSSPRGLAGGETQYFGPGTRLLVL.

This clone was found a few times. A read error may account for a junction end that differs from germline. The chain joins TRBV28 to TRBJ1-2; no clear D. The CDR3 spans 11 residues. Germline V CDR1 and CDR2: MDHEN, SYDVKM. CDR3 in DNA: TGTGCCAGCAGTGCCTCTTCCCTCCTGGACTTC. Protein sequence: CASSASSLLDF.

The chain employs TRBV2 and TRBJ1-4; 7 bases are a match to TRBD1. Germline lookup yields CDR1 SNHLY and CDR2 FYNNEI. V lost 8 bases, J lost 8 bases, and 11 bases stayed unmatched. The CDR3 totals 14 residues. CDR3 amino acids: CASGVEGGREKLFF. The CDR3 DNA reads TGTGCCAGCGGGGTCGAAGGGGGCCGCGAAAAACTGTTTTTT. Filled out from reference TRBV2 and TRBJ1-4, the complete variable domain reads EPEVTQTPSHQVTQMGQEVILRCVPISNHLYFYWYRQILGQKVEFLVSFYNNEISEKSEIFDDQFSVERPDGSNFTLKIRSTKLEDSAMYFCASGVEGGREKLFFGSGTQLSVL.

About this clone: The germline gene is not matched at one end of the junction; a read error may be the cause. This chain connects TRBV5-1 to TRBJ2-7, with D perhaps given as TRBD1 or TRBD2 (6 bases each). Germline V CDR1 and CDR2: SGHRS, YFSETQ. CDR3 size: 12 residues. In DNA, the CDR3 is TGCGCCAGCAGCTTGATGGGGGGCTCGTGGGTCTTC. Its translation: CASSLMGGSWVF.

This chain links TRBV15 with TRBJ1-5, with 7 bases aligning to TRBD1. The V gene end was trimmed by 0 bases and the J gene end by 5 bases; junction bases not matched to a gene: 1. CDR1 is LNHNV, CDR2 YYDKDF, per germline (reference sequence). This CDR3 spans 14 amino acids. The DNA for the CDR3 is TGTGCCACCAGCAGAGACAGGGGGGATCAGCCCCAGCATTTT. Its translation is CATSRDRGDQPQHF.

As for this clone: The sample has other DNA sequences that encode this CDR3 too. V gene TRBV29-1 combines with J gene TRBJ1-5; no reliable D call. Germline-derived CDR1 and CDR2 are SQVTM and ANQGSEA. CDR3 size: 14 residues. Trimming removed 4 bases at V and 0 bases at J, with 10 bases between. The CDR3 region has the DNA TGCAGCGTTGGGTCAGGATATAGCAATCAGCCCCAGCATTTT. Protein: CSVGSGYSNQPQHF. The whole variable domain, remainder taken from reference TRBV29-1 and TRBJ1-5, is SAVISQKPSRDICQRGTSLTIQCQVDSQVTMMFWYRQQPGQSLTLIATANQGSEATYESGFVIDKFPISRPNLTFSTLTVSNMSPEDSSIYLCSVGSGYSNQPQHFGDGTRLSIL.

This chain joins TRBV14 and TRBJ1-4; 8 nucleotides agree with TRBD1. Unmatched junction bases numbered 9, after V lost 5 bases and J lost 10 bases. The CDR3 totals 14 residues. Germline CDR1 reads SGHDN; CDR2 reads FVKESK. CDR3 sequence: CASSTIQGGGKLFF. The CDR3 DNA reads TGTGCCAGCAGCACTATACAGGGGGGAGGAAAACTGTTTTTT.

This clone was seen a handful of times. The gene calls are TRBV28 and TRBJ2-4, with 7 bases matching TRBD2. CDR1 is MDHEN and CDR2 is SYDVKM in the germline V gene. CDR3 size: 14 residues. V shed 5 bases and J 4 bases; nucleotides not matched to a gene: 5. The CDR3 loop reads CASSPPGLKNIQYF. The CDR3 nucleotides read TGTGCCAGCAGTCCCCCGGGACTAAAAAACATTCAGTACTTC.

The rearrangement uses TRBV29-1 and TRBJ1-2, with D perhaps TRBD1 (6 bases). The CDR3 loop spans 14 amino acids. Germline V CDR1 and CDR2: SQVTM, ANQGSEA. Trimming took off 2 bases at V and 4 bases at J, with 14 bases between the two ends. CDR3 loop: CSVEISGQSYGYTF. CDR3 DNA sequence: TGCAGCGTTGAAATTAGTGGACAGTCCTATGGCTACACCTTC.

The rearrangement joins TRBV18 to TRBJ2-5; D not certain. The V end was cut by 5 bases, the J end by 1 base, with 8 bases between. The germline gives CDR1 KGHSH, CDR2 LQKENI. The CDR3 totals 13 residues. CDR3 DNA: TGTGCCAGCTCAGACGGGCTCCAAGAGACCCAGTACTTC. Translation: CASSDGLQETQYF.

This clone was detected only a few times. The rearrangement uses TRBV7-3 and TRBJ2-1, with 7 bases fitting TRBD1. CDR1 is SGHTA and CDR2 is FQGTGA in the germline V gene. The CDR3 extends over 14 amino acids. V shed 5 bases and J 2 bases; nucleotides not matched to a gene: 3. CDR3 sequence: CASSPGTAYNEQFF. CDR3 sequence (DNA): TGTGCCAGCAGCCCCGGGACAGCCTACAATGAGCAGTTCTTC.

The J gene is TRBJ2-1, the V gene TRBV7-2; TRBD2 matches 7 bases. The CDR3 length is 17 residues. V shed 0 bases and J 5 bases; nucleotides not matched to a gene: 10. Per germline, CDR1 SGHTA and CDR2 FQGNSA. The CDR3 sequence: CASSLARRLAGHNEQFF. CDR3 nucleotides: TGTGCCAGCAGCTTAGCGCGGCGATTAGCGGGCCACAATGAGCAGTTCTTC.

The chain combines TRBV9 with TRBJ2-3, with 7 positions matching TRBD1. Germline CDR1 SGDLS, CDR2 YYNGEE. The CDR3 is 14 amino acids. V gave up 6 bases and J gave up 5 bases; unmatched junction bases: 9. This CDR3 reads CASTRDSQRDTQYF. In DNA, the CDR3 is TGTGCCAGCACCCGGGACAGCCAACGAGATACGCAGTATTTT.

The rearrangement joins TRBV7-9 to TRBJ2-2; D uncertain. V was pared by 1 base and J by 3 bases, with 6 bases between. The germline CDR1 and CDR2 sequences are SEHNR and FQNEAQ (reference sequence). The CDR3 consists of 14 residues. This chain's CDR3 is CASSLERDTGELFF. The CDR3 nucleotides are TGTGCCAGCAGCTTAGAACGAGACACCGGGGAGCTGTTTTTT.

This clone turned up a few times. The chain links TRBV7-2 to TRBJ2-4; D is unresolved. The CDR3 has 13 residues. CDR1 and CDR2 from the germline V gene are SGHTA and FQGNSA. Trimming stripped 10 bases from V and 0 bases from J, with 10 bases between. Written as DNA, the CDR3 is TGTGCCACAAAGCCCTTAGCCAAAAACATTCAGTACTTC. It encodes CATKPLAKNIQYF.

A few counts support this clone. The chain carries TRBV5-1 and TRBJ2-7; the D call may be TRBD1 or TRBD2 (5 bases each). CDR1 SGHRS and CDR2 YFSETQ come from the germline V gene. The CDR3 has 17 residues. Trimming took 1 base from V and 4 from J, leaving 21 bases between them. CDR3 DNA: TGCGCCAGCAGCTTGTTGGGGCGTGGGGACCTTACTTACGAGCAGTACTTC. Its protein product is CASSLLGRGDLTYEQYF.

V is TRBV7-8 and J is TRBJ2-3, with 10 bases aligning to TRBD2. The V gene end was trimmed by 5 bases and the J gene end by 2 bases; junction bases not matched to a gene: 4. Germline CDR1 SGHVS, CDR2 FQNEAQ. The CDR3 has 15 amino acids. CDR3 sequence reads: CASSTTSGHTDTQYF. The CDR3 bases are TGTGCCAGCAGCACGACTAGCGGGCACACAGATACGCAGTATTTT.

V usage is TRBV4-3 and J usage is TRBJ1-5; maybe TRBD1 (6 bases). CDR1 and CDR2 from the germline V gene are LGHNA and YSLEER. CDR3 size: 14 residues. V was trimmed by 3 bases and J by 7 bases, leaving 13 bases between them. This chain's CDR3 is CASSQRGGGQPQHF. As DNA, the CDR3 is TGCGCCAGCAGCCAGAGAGGGGGTGGGCAGCCCCAGCATTTT.

This clone was detected only a few times. This rearrangement joins TRBV6-6 to TRBJ2-3; no clear D gene. With 0 bases removed from V and 6 bases from J, the gap between germline ends came to 13 bases. CDR3 length: 15 residues. Germline lookup yields CDR1 MNHNY and CDR2 SVGAGI (reference sequence). As DNA, the CDR3 is TGTGCCAGCAGTTACTCGTCCTTTCGGTGGGATACGCAGTATTTT. This translates into CASSYSSFRWDTQYF.

This clone was seen a handful of times. The chain's CDR3 is CASSSAKRSRGNNEQFF. The CDR3 DNA reads TGTGCCAGCAGCTCCGCAAAGAGGTCGCGGGGCAACAATGAGCAGTTCTTC. J is TRBJ2-1 and V is TRBV11-2, with D maybe TRBD2 (6 bases). The CDR3 runs 17 residues. The germline gives CDR1 SGHAT, CDR2 FQNNGV. The germline V and J ends were trimmed by 4 bases and 5 bases, with 21 bases remaining between them. Full variable domain (outside the CDR3, taken from reference TRBV11-2 and TRBJ2-1): EAGVAQSPRYKIIEKRQSVAFWCNPISGHATLYWYQQILGQGPKLLIQFQNNGVVDDSQLPKDRFSAERLKGVDSTLKIQPAKLEDSAVYLCASSSAKRSRGNNEQFFGPGTRLTVL.

The chain joins TRBV5-4 to TRBJ1-1; perhaps TRBD1 as D (6 bases). There are 14 residues in the CDR3. V lost 1 base and J lost 6, with 13 bases in between. CDR1 is SGHNT and CDR2 is YYREEE in the germline V gene (reference sequence). For the CDR3, the DNA is TGTGCCAGCAGCTTGATGTTAGGGGGGGCTGAAGCTTTCTTT. Translating it yields CASSLMLGGAEAFF.

The table lists this clone with a few counts. The genes are TRBV19 and TRBJ2-6; D gene unclear. The CDR3 sequence is 13 residues long. V lost 10 bases and J 1 base, leaving 8 bases between the germline ends. CDR1 is LNHDA, CDR2 SQIVND, per germline (reference sequence). CDR3 region: CATRVSGANVLTF. In nucleotides, the CDR3 is TGTGCCACAAGGGTTTCTGGGGCCAACGTCCTGACTTTC.

This chain joins TRBV18 and TRBJ2-7, with TRBD1 matching 8 bases. V was pared by 4 bases and J by 1 base, with 15 bases of the junction left unmatched. Germline CDR1 and CDR2: KGHSH and LQKENI. CDR3 length: 18 amino acids. The CDR3 sequence is CASSLRRGPSGTSYEQYF. CDR3 nucleotide sequence: TGTGCCAGCTCACTACGCAGGGGGCCCTCCGGTACTTCCTACGAGCAGTACTTC.